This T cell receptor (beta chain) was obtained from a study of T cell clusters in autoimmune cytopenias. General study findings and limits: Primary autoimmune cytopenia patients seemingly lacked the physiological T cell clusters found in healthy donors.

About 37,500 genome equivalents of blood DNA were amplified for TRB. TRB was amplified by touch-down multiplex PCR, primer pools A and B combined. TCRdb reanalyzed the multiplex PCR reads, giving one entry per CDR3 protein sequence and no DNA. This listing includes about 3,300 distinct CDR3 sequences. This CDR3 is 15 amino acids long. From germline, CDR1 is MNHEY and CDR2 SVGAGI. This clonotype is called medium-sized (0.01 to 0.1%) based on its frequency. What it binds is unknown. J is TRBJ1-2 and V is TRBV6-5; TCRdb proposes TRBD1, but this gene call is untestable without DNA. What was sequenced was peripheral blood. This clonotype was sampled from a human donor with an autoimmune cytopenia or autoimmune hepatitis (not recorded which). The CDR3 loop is CASSYLPWDVYGYTF.